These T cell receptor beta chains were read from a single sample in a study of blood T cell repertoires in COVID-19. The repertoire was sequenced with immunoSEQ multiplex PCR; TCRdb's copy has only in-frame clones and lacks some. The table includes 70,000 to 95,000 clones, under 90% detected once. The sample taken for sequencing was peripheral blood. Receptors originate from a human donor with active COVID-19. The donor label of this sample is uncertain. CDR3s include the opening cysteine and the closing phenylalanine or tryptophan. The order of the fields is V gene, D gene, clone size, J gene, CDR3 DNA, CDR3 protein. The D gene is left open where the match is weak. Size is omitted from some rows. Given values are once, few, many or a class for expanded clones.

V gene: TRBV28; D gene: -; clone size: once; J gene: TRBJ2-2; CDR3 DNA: TGTGCCAGCAGTTTATGGGTTGGAGGGTCTGGCACCGGGGAGCTGTTTTTT; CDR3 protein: CASSLWVGGSGTGELFF
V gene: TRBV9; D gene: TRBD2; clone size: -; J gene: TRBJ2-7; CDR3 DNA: TGTGCCAGCAGCCCTAGCGGGGTCTACGAGCAGTACTTC; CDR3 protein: CASSPSGVYEQYF
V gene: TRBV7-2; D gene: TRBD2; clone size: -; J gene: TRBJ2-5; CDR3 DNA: TGTGCCAGCAGCTTTAACGGCGGGGGGTCCCAAGAGACCCAGTACTTC; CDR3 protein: CASSFNGGGSQETQYF
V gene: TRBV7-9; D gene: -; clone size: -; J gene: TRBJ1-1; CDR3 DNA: TGTGCCAGCAGCGAAGGCCGGGGGACAGCTTTCTTT; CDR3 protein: CASSEGRGTAFF
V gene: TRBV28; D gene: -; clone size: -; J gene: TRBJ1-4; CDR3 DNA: TGTGCCAGCAGTAGTTCGGGGGAAAAACTGTTTTTT; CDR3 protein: CASSSSGEKLFF
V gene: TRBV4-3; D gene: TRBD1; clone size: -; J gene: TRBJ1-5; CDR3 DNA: TGCGCCAGCAGCAGGTGGACAGGGGATCAGCCCCAGCATTTT; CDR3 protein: CASSRWTGDQPQHF
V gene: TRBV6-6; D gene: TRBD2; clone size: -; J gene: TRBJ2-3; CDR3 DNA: TGTGCCAGCAGTTACCTTATAGCGGGGGGCACAGATACGCAGTATTTT; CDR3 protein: CASSYLIAGGTDTQYF
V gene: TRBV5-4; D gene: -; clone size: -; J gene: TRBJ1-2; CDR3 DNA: TGTGCCAGCAGGTCCCAAAACTATGGCTACACCTTC; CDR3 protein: CASRSQNYGYTF
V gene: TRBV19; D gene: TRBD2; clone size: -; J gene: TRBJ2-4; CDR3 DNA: TGTGCCAGTAGTCCGGGACTAGCGGGAAACATTCAGTACTTC; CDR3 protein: CASSPGLAGNIQYF
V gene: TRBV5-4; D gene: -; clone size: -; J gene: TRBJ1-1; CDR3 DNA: TGTGCCAGCAGCTTGGCAGGGAACACTGAAGCTTTCTTT; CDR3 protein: CASSLAGNTEAFF
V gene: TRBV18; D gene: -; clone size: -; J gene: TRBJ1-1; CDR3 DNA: TGTGCCAGCTCACCCAGGACAGAGAACACTGAAGCTTTCTTT; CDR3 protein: CASSPRTENTEAFF
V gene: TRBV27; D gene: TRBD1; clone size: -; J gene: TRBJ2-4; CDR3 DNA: TGTGCCAGCATATCAGGGGGAAACATTCAGTACTTC; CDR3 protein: CASISGGNIQYF
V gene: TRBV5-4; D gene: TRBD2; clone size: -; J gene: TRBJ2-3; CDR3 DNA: TGTGCCAGCAAGTACGGCGGGGGGGCCGCAGATACGCAGTATTTT; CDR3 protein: CASKYGGGAADTQYF
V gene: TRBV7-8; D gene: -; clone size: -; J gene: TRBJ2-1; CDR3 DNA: TGTGCCAGCAGCCAACCCCTCCAGGTATACAATGAGCAGTTCTTC; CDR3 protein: CASSQPLQVYNEQFF
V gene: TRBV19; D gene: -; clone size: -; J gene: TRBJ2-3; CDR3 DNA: TGTGCCAGTAGTATGGAGGGGGCCTTGGCGGATACGCAGTATTTT; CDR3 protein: CASSMEGALADTQYF
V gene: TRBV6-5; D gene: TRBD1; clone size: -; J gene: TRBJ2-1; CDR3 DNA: TGTGCCAGCGGGTCGGACAGGGGGATTTACAATGAGCAGTTCTTC; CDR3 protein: CASGSDRGIYNEQFF
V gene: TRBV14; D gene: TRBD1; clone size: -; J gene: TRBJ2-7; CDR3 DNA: TGTGCCAGCAGCCAAGCCAGCGGAGGCCGGGACAGGGGGCGTGAGCAGTACTTC; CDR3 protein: CASSQASGGRDRGREQYF
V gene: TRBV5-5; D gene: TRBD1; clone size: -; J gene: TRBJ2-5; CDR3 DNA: TGTGCCAGCAGCTTGGACAGGGGGCTTGAGACCCAGTACTTC; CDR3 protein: CASSLDRGLETQYF
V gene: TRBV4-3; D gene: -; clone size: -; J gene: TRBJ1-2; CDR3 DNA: TGCGCCAGCAGCCAGCCCGGGATGTATGGCTACACCTTC; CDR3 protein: CASSQPGMYGYTF
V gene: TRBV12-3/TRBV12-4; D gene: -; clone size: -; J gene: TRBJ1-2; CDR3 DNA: TGTGCCAGCAGACACTCGGGGGGAGGTGGCTACACCTTC; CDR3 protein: CASRHSGGGGYTF
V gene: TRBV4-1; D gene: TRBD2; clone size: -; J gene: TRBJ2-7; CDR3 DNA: TGCGCCAGCAGCCTGGGACTAGCGTTAGCCTACGAGCAGTACTTC; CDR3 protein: CASSLGLALAYEQYF
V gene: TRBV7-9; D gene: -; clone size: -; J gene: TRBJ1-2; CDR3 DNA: TGTGCCAGCAGCTTAGAAAGGGGTATTGAATCCTATGGCTACACCTTC; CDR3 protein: CASSLERGIESYGYTF
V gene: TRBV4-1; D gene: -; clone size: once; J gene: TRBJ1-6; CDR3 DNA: TGCGCCAGCAGCCAAGATGGAGGAACACTAACAGGGACCTCACCCCTCCACTTT; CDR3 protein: CASSQDGGTLTGTSPLHF
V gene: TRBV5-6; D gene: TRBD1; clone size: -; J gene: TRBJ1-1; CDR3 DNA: TGTGCCAGCAGCTTTAGGGGGATAGGGACAGCGAACACTGAAGCTTTCTTT; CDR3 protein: CASSFRGIGTANTEAFF
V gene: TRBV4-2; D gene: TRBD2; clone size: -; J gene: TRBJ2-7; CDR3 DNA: TGTGCCAGCAGCCAAGATCTGGGGCAGTGGCGGGGGAACGAGCAGTACTTC; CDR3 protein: CASSQDLGQWRGNEQYF
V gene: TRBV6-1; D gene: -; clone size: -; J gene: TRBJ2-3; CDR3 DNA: TGTGCCAGCAGTGAAGTCGACAGATTGGTCCTCACAGATACGCAGTATTTT; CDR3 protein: CASSEVDRLVLTDTQYF
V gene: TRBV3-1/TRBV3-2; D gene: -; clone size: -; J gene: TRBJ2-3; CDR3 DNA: TGTGCCAGCAGCCCCTACAGGGCTAGCACAGATACGCAGTATTTT; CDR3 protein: CASSPYRASTDTQYF
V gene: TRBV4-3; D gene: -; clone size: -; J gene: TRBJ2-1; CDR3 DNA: TGCGCCAGCAGCCAAGACCTACTCCATTCCTACGAGCAGTTCTTC; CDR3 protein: CASSQDLLHSYEQFF
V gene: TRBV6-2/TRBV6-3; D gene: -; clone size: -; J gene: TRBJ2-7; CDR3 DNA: TGTGCCAGCAGTCACTTTTCTTACGACAGGCGTAACTCCTACGAGCAGTACTTC; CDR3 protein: CASSHFSYDRRNSYEQYF
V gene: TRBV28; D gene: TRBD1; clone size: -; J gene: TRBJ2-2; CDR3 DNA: TGTGCCAGCAGTTCGACAGGGGTAGGGGAGCTGTTTTTT; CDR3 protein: CASSSTGVGELFF
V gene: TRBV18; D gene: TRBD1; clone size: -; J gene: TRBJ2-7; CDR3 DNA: TGTGCCAGCTCGTCCGGGACAGGATCCTACGAGCAGTACTTC; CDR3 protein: CASSSGTGSYEQYF
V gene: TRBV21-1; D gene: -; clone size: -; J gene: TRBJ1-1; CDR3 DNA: TGTGCCAGCACCAAAGGACATGTCCTCTGTAACCCCCTTTTCTTT; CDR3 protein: CASTKGHVLCNPLFF
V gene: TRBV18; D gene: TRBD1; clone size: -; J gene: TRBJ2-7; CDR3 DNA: TGTGCCAGCTCACTAGACAGGGCCTACGAGCAGTACTTC; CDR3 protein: CASSLDRAYEQYF
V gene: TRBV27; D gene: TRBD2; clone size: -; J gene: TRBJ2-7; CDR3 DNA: TGTGCCAGCAGTATGAGCGGGGGGTTGATCTCCTACGAGCAGTACTTC; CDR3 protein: CASSMSGGLISYEQYF
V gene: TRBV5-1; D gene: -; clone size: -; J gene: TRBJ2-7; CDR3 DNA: TGCGCCAGCAGCAAAGACAGGAGCTCCTCCTACGAGCAGTACTTC; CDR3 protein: CASSKDRSSSYEQYF
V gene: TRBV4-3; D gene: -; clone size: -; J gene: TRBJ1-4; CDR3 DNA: TGCGCCAGCAGCCAAGAGAGACAGGAAAATGAAAAACTGTTTTTT; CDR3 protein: CASSQERQENEKLFF
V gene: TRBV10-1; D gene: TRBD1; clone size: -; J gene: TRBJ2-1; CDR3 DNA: TGCGCCAGCGGACGTGGGGACAGTTCCGCAAATGAGCAGTTCTTC; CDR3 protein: CASGRGDSSANEQFF
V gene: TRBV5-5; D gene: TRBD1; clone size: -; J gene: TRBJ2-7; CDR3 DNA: TGTGCCAGCAGCTTAACAACAGGGGTCCGCTCCTACGAGCAGTACTTC; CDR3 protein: CASSLTTGVRSYEQYF
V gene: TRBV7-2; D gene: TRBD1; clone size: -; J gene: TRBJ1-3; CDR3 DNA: TGTGCCAGCAGCTTAGGACAGGGCTCTGGAAACACCATATATTTT; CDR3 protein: CASSLGQGSGNTIYF
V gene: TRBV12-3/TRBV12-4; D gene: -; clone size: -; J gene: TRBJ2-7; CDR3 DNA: TGTGCCAGCAGAATTGGACTCGCCGACGAGCAGTACTTC; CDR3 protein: CASRIGLADEQYF
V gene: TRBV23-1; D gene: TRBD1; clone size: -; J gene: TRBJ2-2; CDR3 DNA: TGCGCCAGCAGTCCCCTAACAGACAGGGGACTGGGCACCGGGGAGCTGTTTTTT; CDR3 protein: CASSPLTDRGLGTGELFF
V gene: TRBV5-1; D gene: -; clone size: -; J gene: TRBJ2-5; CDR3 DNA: TGCGCCAGCAGCTTGGCCGGCGGCCAAGAGACCCAGTACTTC; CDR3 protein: CASSLAGGQETQYF
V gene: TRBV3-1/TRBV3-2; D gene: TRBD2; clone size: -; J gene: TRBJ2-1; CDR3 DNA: TGTGCCAGCAGCCGGGGGACTAGCGGGGTTCAGCAGTTCTTC; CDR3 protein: CASSRGTSGVQQFF
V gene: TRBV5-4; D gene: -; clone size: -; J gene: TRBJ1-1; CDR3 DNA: TGTGCCAGCAGCCGGGGGAGGGGCATGAACACTGAAGCTTTCTTT; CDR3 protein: CASSRGRGMNTEAFF
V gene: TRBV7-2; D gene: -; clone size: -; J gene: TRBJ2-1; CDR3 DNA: TGTGCCAGCGGACTCCGGGACAACTACGGGTTCTTC; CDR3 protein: CASGLRDNYGFF
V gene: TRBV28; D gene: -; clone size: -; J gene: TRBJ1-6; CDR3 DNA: TGTGCCAGCAGTTTTGCCGGGAGCTCCTATAATTCACCCCTCCACTTT; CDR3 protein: CASSFAGSSYNSPLHF
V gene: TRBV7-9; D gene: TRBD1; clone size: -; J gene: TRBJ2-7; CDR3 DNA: TGTGCCAGCAGCCTAGGGACAGGGGGTGTCGAGCAGTACTTC; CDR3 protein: CASSLGTGGVEQYF
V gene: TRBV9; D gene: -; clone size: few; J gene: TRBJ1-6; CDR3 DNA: TGTGCCAGCAGCGACCCACGGTCAGGGGATAATTCACCCCTCCACTTT; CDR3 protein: CASSDPRSGDNSPLHF
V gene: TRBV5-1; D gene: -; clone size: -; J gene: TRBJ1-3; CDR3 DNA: TGCGCCAGCAGCTTGGGTTCGGCAGGATCTGGAAACACCATATATTTT; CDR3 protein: CASSLGSAGSGNTIYF
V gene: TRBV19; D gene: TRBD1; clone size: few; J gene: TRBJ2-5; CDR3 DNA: TGTGCCAGTAGTATAAGACAGGGGACAGAGACCCAGTACTTC; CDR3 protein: CASSIRQGTETQYF
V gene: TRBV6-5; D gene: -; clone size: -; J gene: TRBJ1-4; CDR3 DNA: TGTGCCAGCAAACCGGGAATCCTTTCAGAACTGTTTTTT; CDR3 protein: CASKPGILSELFF
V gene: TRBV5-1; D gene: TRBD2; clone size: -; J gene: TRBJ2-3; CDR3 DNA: TGCGCCAGCAGCCCAGGACTAGCGGGGGGGCCCCCCTTACGGACAGATACGCAGTATTTT; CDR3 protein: CASSPGLAGGPPLRTDTQYF
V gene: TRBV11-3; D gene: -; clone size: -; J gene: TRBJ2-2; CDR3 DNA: TGTGCCAGCAGCGTCAGGGGGAACACCGGGGAGCTGTTTTTT; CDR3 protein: CASSVRGNTGELFF
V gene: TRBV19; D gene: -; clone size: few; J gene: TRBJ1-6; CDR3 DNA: TGTGCCAGTAGCGGGGTTGTGTGGAATTCACCCCTCCACTTT; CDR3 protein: CASSGVVWNSPLHF